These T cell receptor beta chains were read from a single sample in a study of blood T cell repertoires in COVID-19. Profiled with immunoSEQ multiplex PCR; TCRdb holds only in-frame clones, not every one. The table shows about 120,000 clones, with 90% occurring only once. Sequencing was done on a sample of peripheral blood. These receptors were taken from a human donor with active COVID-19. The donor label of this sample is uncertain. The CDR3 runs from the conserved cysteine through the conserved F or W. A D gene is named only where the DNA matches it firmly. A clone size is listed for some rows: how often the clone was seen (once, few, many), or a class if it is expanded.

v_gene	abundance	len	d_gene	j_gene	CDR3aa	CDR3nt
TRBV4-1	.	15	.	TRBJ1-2	CASSVRPNSNYGYTF	TGCGCCAGCAGCGTACGTCCTAACAGTAACTATGGCTACACCTTC
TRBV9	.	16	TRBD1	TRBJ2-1	CASSAVGDRSYNEQFF	TGTGCCAGCAGCGCCGTAGGGGACAGGAGCTACAATGAGCAGTTCTTC
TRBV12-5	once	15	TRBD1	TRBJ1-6	CASGFSRTGNSPLHF	TGTGCTAGTGGTTTTTCCCGGACAGGGAATTCACCCCTCCACTTT
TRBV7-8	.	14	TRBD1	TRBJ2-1	CASSAQGNDNEQFF	TGTGCCAGCAGTGCACAGGGGAATGACAATGAGCAGTTCTTC
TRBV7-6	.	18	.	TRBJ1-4	CASSAGQPRGPTNEKLFF	TGTGCCAGCAGCGCAGGACAGCCCAGGGGTCCAACTAATGAAAAACTGTTTTTT
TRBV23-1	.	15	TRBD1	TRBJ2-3	CASSQSRQGADTQYF	TGCGCCAGCAGTCAATCGAGGCAGGGGGCAGATACGCAGTATTTT
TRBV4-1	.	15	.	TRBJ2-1	CASSLPRGPYNEQFF	TGCGCCAGCAGCCTCCCGCGGGGCCCGTACAATGAGCAGTTCTTC
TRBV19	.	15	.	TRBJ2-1	CASKGQTKHNNEQFF	TGTGCCAGCAAGGGGCAGACCAAGCATAACAATGAGCAGTTCTTC
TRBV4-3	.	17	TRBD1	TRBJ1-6	CASSPGIGGFYNSPLHF	TGCGCCAGCAGCCCCGGGATAGGGGGCTTCTATAATTCACCCCTCCACTTT
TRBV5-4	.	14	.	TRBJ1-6	CASSLASGNSPLHF	TGTGCCAGCAGCTTGGCAAGCGGTAATTCACCCCTCCACTTT
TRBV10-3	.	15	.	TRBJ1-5	CAISDPSPGNQPQHF	TGTGCCATCAGTGACCCCTCCCCCGGCAATCAGCCCCAGCATTTT
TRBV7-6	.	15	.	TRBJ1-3	CASSLQVSSGNTIYF	TGTGCCAGCAGCCTACAGGTTAGCTCTGGAAACACCATATATTTT
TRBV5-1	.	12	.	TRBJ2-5	CASSLPQETQYF	TGCGCCAGCAGCTTGCCGCAAGAGACCCAGTACTTC
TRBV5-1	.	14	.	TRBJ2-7	CASSFSTGQGEQYF	TGCGCCAGCAGCTTCAGTACAGGGCAAGGCGAGCAGTACTTC
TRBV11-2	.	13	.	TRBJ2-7	CASSLTHHNEQYF	TGTGCCAGCAGCTTAACACACCATAACGAGCAGTACTTC
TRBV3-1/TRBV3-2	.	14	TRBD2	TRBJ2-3	CASSPTGGTDTQYF	TGTGCCAGCAGCCCGACGGGGGGGACAGATACGCAGTATTTT
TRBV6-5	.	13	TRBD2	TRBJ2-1	CASSSLAGGEQFF	TGTGCCAGCAGTTCACTAGCGGGGGGCGAGCAGTTCTTC
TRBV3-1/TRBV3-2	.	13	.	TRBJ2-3	CASRLRGTDTQYF	TGTGCCAGCAGACTCCGCGGGACAGATACGCAGTATTTT
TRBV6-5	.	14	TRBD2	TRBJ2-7	CASSYAGGSYEQYF	TGTGCCAGCAGTTATGCGGGGGGGTCCTACGAGCAGTACTTC
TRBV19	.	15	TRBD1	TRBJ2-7	CASSKPDRANYEQYF	TGTGCCAGTAGTAAGCCGGACAGGGCCAACTACGAGCAGTACTTC
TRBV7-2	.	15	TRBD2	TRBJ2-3	CASRMTSGGFDTQYF	TGTGCCAGCAGGATGACTAGCGGGGGGTTTGATACGCAGTATTTT
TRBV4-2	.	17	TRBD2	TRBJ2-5	CASSQGPPAGKQETQYF	TGTGCCAGCAGCCAAGGGCCCCCAGCGGGGAAACAAGAGACCCAGTACTTC
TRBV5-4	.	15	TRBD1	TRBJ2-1	CASRRDSEPYNEQFF	TGTGCCAGCAGAAGGGACAGTGAGCCCTACAATGAGCAGTTCTTC
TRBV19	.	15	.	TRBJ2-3	CASRKWDTSTDTQYF	TGTGCCAGTAGGAAGTGGGACACCAGCACAGATACGCAGTATTTT
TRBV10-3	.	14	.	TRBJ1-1	CAISEAQGNTEAFF	TGTGCCATCAGTGAGGCACAGGGAAACACTGAAGCTTTCTTT
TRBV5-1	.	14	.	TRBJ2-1	CASRLAETYNEQFF	TGCGCCAGCCGTTTAGCGGAAACTTACAATGAGCAGTTCTTC
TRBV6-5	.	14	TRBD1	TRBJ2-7	CASTEQGISYEQYF	TGTGCCAGCACCGAACAGGGGATCTCCTACGAGCAGTACTTC
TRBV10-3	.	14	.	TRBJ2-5	CAISRSTGKETQYF	TGTGCCATCAGTAGGAGCACAGGGAAAGAGACCCAGTACTTC
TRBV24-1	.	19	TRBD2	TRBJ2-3	CATSDPKFQRGGYTDTQYF	TGTGCCACCAGTGATCCTAAATTTCAGCGGGGGGGCTACACAGATACGCAGTATTTT
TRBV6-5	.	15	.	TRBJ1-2	CASSLTRTANYGYTF	TGTGCCAGCAGTTTAACAAGGACAGCTAACTATGGCTACACCTTC
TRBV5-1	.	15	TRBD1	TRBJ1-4	CASSLTGQLNEKLFF	TGCGCCAGCAGCCTAACGGGACAGTTAAATGAAAAACTGTTTTTT
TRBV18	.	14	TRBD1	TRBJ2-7	CASSPLTGGYEQYF	TGTGCCAGCTCACCACTAACAGGGGGCTACGAGCAGTACTTC
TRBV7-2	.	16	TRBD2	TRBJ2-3	CASSNLRRGGTDTQYF	TGTGCCAGCAGCAATCTCCGGCGGGGGGGCACAGATACGCAGTATTTT
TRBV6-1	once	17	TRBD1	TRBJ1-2	CASSGPAQRQGGNGYTF	TGTGCCAGCAGTGGCCCGGCCCAAAGACAGGGGGGGAATGGCTACACCTTC
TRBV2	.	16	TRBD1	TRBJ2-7	CASSGRNRGNPYEQYF	TGTGCCAGCAGTGGTAGGAACAGGGGGAACCCCTACGAGCAGTACTTC
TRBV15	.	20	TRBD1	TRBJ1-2	CATSRDIPPGQGHPNYGYTF	TGTGCCACCAGCAGAGATATCCCTCCGGGACAGGGCCACCCTAACTATGGCTACACCTTC
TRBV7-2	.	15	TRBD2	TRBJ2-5	CASSPGTSSKETQYF	TGTGCCAGCAGCCCTGGGACTAGCAGTAAAGAGACCCAGTACTTC
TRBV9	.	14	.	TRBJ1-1	CASSVVPGNTEAFF	TGTGCCAGCAGCGTAGTACCAGGAAACACTGAAGCTTTCTTT
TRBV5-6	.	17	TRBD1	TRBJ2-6	CASSPGQVRLGANVLTF	TGTGCCAGCAGCCCCGGACAGGTTCGTCTTGGGGCCAACGTCCTGACTTTC
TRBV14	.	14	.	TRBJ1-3	CASSQDLPPDTIYF	TGTGCCAGCAGCCAAGATCTCCCCCCGGACACCATATATTTT
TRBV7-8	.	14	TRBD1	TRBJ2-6	CAIQGAAGANVLTF	TGTGCCATCCAGGGGGCGGCGGGGGCCAACGTCCTGACTTTC
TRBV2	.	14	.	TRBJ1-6	CASRDTIIGSPLHF	TGTGCCAGCAGAGATACTATAATCGGGTCACCCCTCCACTTT
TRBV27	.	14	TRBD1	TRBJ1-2	CASSLWGQGGGYTF	TGTGCCAGCAGTTTATGGGGACAGGGTGGAGGCTACACCTTC
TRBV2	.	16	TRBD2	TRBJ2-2	CASSGLRGGNTGELFF	TGTGCCAGCAGTGGCCTCCGGGGGGGCAACACCGGGGAGCTGTTTTTT
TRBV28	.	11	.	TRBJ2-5	CASSSLLTQYF	TGTGCCAGCAGTTCCCTCCTGACCCAGTACTTC
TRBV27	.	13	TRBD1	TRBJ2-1	CASTWGTGYEQFF	TGTGCCAGCACCTGGGGGACAGGGTATGAGCAGTTCTTC